This T cell receptor beta chain stems from a study of sequential checkpoint blockade in melanoma. The overall study: First-line arms were nivolumab then ipilimumab, or the reverse, randomized 1:1. Maintenance nivolumab came after either treatment sequence.

Specified treatment: randomized to nivolumab then ipilimumab (arm A) or the reverse (arm B). From thawed PBMCs, live CD3+CD8+ cells negative for CD19 and CD56 were sorted. The assay was immunoSEQ multiplex PCR, and TCRdb's table has in-frame clones only and misses some. Of more than 3,500 clones detected, about three fifths appear once; the ten largest clones hold 20% to 25%. V lost 5 bases and J lost 0, with 21 bases in between. Per the germline V gene, CDR1 is SEHNR and CDR2 is FQNEAQ (reference sequence). The CDR3 has 18 amino acids. The sample was CD8+ T cells sorted from blood (inferred from file names), taken from a patient given nivolumab and ipilimumab in sequence. This sequence originates from a human donor with melanoma. This sequence joins TRBV7-9 and TRBJ2-3; possible D gene TRBD1, 6 bases. The CDR3 loop is CASSAPGGGRDSTDTQYF. The CDR3, as DNA: TGTGCCAGCAGCGCCCCGGGTGGGGGCCGGGACAGCACAGATACGCAGTATTTT.